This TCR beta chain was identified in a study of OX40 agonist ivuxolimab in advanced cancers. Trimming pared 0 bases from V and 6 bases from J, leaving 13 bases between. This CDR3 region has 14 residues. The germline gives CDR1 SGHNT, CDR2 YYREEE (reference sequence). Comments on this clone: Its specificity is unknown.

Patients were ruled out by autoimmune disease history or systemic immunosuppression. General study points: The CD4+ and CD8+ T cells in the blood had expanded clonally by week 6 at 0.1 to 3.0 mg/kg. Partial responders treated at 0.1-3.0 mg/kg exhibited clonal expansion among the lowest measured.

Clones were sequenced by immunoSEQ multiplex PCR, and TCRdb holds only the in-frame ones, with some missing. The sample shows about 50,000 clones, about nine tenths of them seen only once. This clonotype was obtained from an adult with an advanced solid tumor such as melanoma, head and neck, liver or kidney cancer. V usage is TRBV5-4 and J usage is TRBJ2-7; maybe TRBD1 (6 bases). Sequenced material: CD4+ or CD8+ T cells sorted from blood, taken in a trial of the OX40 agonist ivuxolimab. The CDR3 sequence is CASSLGQELREQYF. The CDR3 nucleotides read TGTGCCAGCAGCTTGGGACAGGAGCTACGCGAGCAGTACTTC.